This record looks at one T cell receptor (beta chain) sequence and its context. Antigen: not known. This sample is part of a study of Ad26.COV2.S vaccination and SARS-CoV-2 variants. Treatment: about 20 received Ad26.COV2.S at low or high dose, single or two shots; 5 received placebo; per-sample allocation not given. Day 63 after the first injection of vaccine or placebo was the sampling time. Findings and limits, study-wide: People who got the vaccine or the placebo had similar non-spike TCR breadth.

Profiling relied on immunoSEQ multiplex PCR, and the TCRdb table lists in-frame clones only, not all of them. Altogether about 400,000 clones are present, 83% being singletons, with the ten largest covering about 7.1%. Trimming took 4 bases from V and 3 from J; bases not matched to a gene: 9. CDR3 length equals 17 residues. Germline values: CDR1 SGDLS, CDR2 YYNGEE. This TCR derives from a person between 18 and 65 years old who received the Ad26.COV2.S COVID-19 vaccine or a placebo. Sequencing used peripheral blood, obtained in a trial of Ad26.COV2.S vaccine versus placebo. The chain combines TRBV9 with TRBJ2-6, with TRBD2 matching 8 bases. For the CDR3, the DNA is TGTGCCAGCAGCCCCCGGGGGGGTGCGGATGGGGCCAACGTCCTGACTTTC. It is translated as CASSPRGGADGANVLTF.